Following are 30 T cell receptor beta chains from one sample sequenced in a study of cytomegalovirus exposure and HLA in healthy donors (dated by TCRdb to the late 2010s). Library method: the immunoSEQ multiplex PCR assay. Not all clones reach the TCRdb copy of this immuneACCESS table, which keeps in-frame sequences only. Checked studies attribute under half of the gap to unresolved V genes and leave the rest unexplained. The sample table shows some 250,000 clones, and roughly 88% are seen once. The ten largest clones take up 3.1% of the sample. Sequences were obtained from PBMCs. These receptor sequences come from a woman in her 30s in good health and CMV-seronegative.

The V call is TRBV28, the J call TRBJ2-3; 7 bases line up with TRBD2. The germline V gene encodes CDR1 MDHEN and CDR2 SYDVKM. The V gene end was trimmed by 6 bases and the J gene end by 2 bases; junction bases not matched to a gene: 5. The CDR3 is 14 amino acids. The CDR3 DNA sequence: TGTGCCAGCAGGTCGGGGGGAGCCACAGATACGCAGTATTTT. This codes for CASRSGGATDTQYF.

J is TRBJ2-2 and V is TRBV27; TRBD2 agrees at 11 bases. This CDR3 region has 20 residues. Unmatched junction bases numbered 17, after V lost 6 bases and J lost 2 bases. The germline CDR1 and CDR2 sequences are MNHEY and SMNVEV (reference sequence). This CDR3 is CASSPPGTSGLRVNTGELFF. The CDR3, as DNA: TGTGCCAGCAGCCCTCCCGGGACTAGCGGACTCAGGGTAAACACCGGGGAGCTGTTTTTT.

This rearrangement joins TRBV4-1 to TRBJ1-5, with no clear D. Germline V gene lookup returns CDR1 MGHRA and CDR2 YSYEKL. The CDR3 runs 16 residues. The ends were cut back, 1 base at V and 2 bases at J, with 12 bases in the middle. CDR3 residues: CASSQGYNPRNQPQHF. CDR3 bases: TGCGCCAGCAGCCAAGGCTACAACCCTCGCAATCAGCCCCAGCATTTT.

The chain combines TRBV7-6 with TRBJ2-7; 8 nucleotides align to TRBD2. Germline CDR1 reads SGHVS; CDR2 reads FNYEAQ. The J segment lost 2 bases and the V segment lost 2 bases, leaving 2 bases of the junction unmatched. The CDR3 runs to 14 residues. For the CDR3, the DNA is TGTGCCAGCAGCTTAACCGGGGGGGCCTACGAGCAGTACTTC. It codes for CASSLTGGAYEQYF.

The rearrangement links TRBV6-5 to TRBJ1-1, with 10 bases identical to TRBD1. The germline V gene encodes CDR1 MNHEY and CDR2 SVGAGI. The CDR3 totals 13 residues. With V trimmed by 7 bases and J by 6 bases, 5 bases remained unmatched. Here the CDR3 reads CASTIGQGAEAFF. The CDR3 nucleotides read TGTGCCAGCACGATCGGACAGGGGGCTGAAGCTTTCTTT.

This chain links TRBV9 with TRBJ2-7; D is uncertain. V lost 4 bases, J lost 3 bases, and 11 bases lay in between. Germline CDR1 reads SGDLS; CDR2 reads YYNGEE. The CDR3 loop spans 13 amino acids. The CDR3 DNA follows: TGTGCCAGCAGCCTGTCGGCCGACTACGAGCAGTACTTC. Protein product: CASSLSADYEQYF.

The V and J genes are TRBV6-4 and TRBJ2-1, with unresolved D. Germline V gives CDR1 MRHNA, CDR2 SNTAGT. V lost 2 bases and J lost 2, with 10 bases in between. The CDR3 extends over 15 amino acids. CDR3 amino acids: CASSDEPGAYNEQFF. The DNA of the CDR3 is TGTGCCAGCAGTGACGAACCAGGAGCCTACAATGAGCAGTTCTTC.

The V gene is TRBV25-1, the J gene TRBJ2-2, with D unresolved. Germline V gives CDR1 MGHDK, CDR2 SYGVNS. The CDR3 loop spans 13 amino acids. V was shortened by 5 bases and J by 0 bases, with 4 bases between the two germline ends. The CDR3 here is CASSSSNTGELFF. In DNA, the CDR3 is TGTGCCAGCAGTAGCTCGAACACCGGGGAGCTGTTTTTT.

The V call is TRBV4-1, the J call TRBJ2-7; 13 nucleotides align to TRBD2. With 2 bases clipped from V and 2 bases from J, the junction kept 6 bases outside the gene matches. The germline gives CDR1 MGHRA, CDR2 YSYEKL. The CDR3 runs to 17 residues. This CDR3 is CASSQPGTSGTTYEQYF. In DNA, the CDR3 is TGCGCCAGCAGCCAACCGGGGACTAGCGGGACGACCTACGAGCAGTACTTC.

The DNA of the CDR3 is TGTGCCAGCAGCCCCCGGGGTGGAGGTGGCGAGCAGTACTTC. Translating it yields CASSPRGGGGEQYF. The chain joins TRBV9 to TRBJ2-7; TRBD2 is a possible D gene (5 bases). The V end lost 4 bases, the J end lost 6 bases, and 17 bases lay between the germline ends. Germline CDR1 is SGDLS and CDR2 is YYNGEE. The CDR3 spans 14 residues.

The chain recombines TRBV7-2 with TRBJ2-3, with 7 nucleotides matching TRBD2. Losses at the gene ends were 5 bases for V and 1 base for J; bases not matched to a gene: 9. The CDR3 totals 16 residues. Germline V gives CDR1 SGHTA, CDR2 FQGNSA. The CDR3 region has the DNA TGTGCCAGCAGCCGACTAGCATCCAGGGGCACAGATACGCAGTATTTT. It is translated as CASSRLASRGTDTQYF.

The V gene is TRBV10-1, the J gene TRBJ2-7, with D unresolved. Trimming stripped 7 bases from V and 2 bases from J, with 12 bases between. CDR3 length equals 13 residues. The V gene's germline CDR1 is WNHNN and CDR2 SYGVQD (reference sequence). CDR3 DNA: TGCGCCAGCATATTTCGCAGAACCTACGAGCAGTACTTC. Its protein product is CASIFRRTYEQYF.

The chain joins TRBV11-1 to TRBJ2-7; D unresolved. The CDR3 is made up of 15 amino acids. Germline assignment: CDR1 SGHAT and CDR2 FQDESV (reference sequence). Trimming shortened V by 0 bases and J by 2 bases, and 11 bases separated the two germline ends. In DNA, the CDR3 is TGTGCCAGCAGCTTAGCTCCAACTCTCACCTACGAGCAGTACTTC. It codes for CASSLAPTLTYEQYF.

The sample holds one count of this clone. DNA of the CDR3: TGTGCCAGCAGTTTATTAGCGGGGCAGAGGGAGACCCAGTACTTC. Encoded protein: CASSLLAGQRETQYF. The chain joins TRBV28 to TRBJ2-5; 8 positions match TRBD2. The CDR3 is made up of 15 amino acids. Trimming removed 1 base from V and 5 bases from J; junction bases left unmatched: 6. In germline, CDR1 is MDHEN, CDR2 SYDVKM.

The rearrangement links TRBV7-8 to TRBJ1-1; a weak D match, TRBD1 (5 bases). CDR3 length equals 16 residues. Trimming removed 1 base from V and 3 bases from J, with 15 bases in between. Germline V gene lookup returns CDR1 SGHVS and CDR2 FQNEAQ. This CDR3 reads CASSLDSGGWDTEAFF. The CDR3 DNA reads as TGTGCCAGCAGCTTAGATAGCGGGGGGTGGGACACTGAAGCTTTCTTT.

J is TRBJ1-4 and V is TRBV4-3; the match to TRBD1 covers 8 bases. V lost 4 bases, J lost 8 bases, and 9 bases stayed unmatched. The CDR3 extends over 15 amino acids. Germline V lookup: CDR1 LGHNA, CDR2 YSLEER. The CDR3 coding sequence is TGCGCCAGCAGCCCCTCCCCAGGACAGGGAGAAAAACTGTTTTTT. This sequence encodes CASSPSPGQGEKLFF.

V is TRBV2 and J is TRBJ2-7; D remains ambiguous. The CDR3 is 14 amino acids. The germline CDR1 and CDR2 sequences are SNHLY and FYNNEI. Trimming took 7 bases from V and 2 from J, leaving 15 bases between them. The CDR3 here is CASTPPAEPYEQYF. CDR3 DNA sequence: TGTGCCAGCACCCCCCCGGCAGAACCCTACGAGCAGTACTTC.

This clone has only one observation. The gene calls are TRBV5-4 and TRBJ2-1; TRBD2 matches at 7 bases. J gave up 6 bases and V 2 bases, and 11 bases lay outside the gene matches. Germline V lookup: CDR1 SGHNT, CDR2 YYREEE (reference sequence). The CDR3 covers 16 residues. CDR3 sequence reads: CASSFPKAGVGNEQFF. DNA of the CDR3: TGTGCCAGCAGCTTTCCAAAGGCGGGAGTGGGCAATGAGCAGTTCTTC.

The chain uses TRBV7-2 and TRBJ2-7; D perhaps matches TRBD2 (6 bases). Trimming removed 4 bases at V and 0 bases at J, with 10 bases between. The germline V gene encodes CDR1 SGHTA and CDR2 FQGNSA. CDR3 length: 14 amino acids. Here the CDR3 reads CASSSGTGSYEQYF. The CDR3 DNA reads as TGTGCCAGCAGCTCCGGGACTGGCTCCTACGAGCAGTACTTC. Together with reference TRBV7-2 and TRBJ2-7, the CDR3 gives the full variable domain: GAGVSQSPSNKVTEKGKDVELRCDPISGHTALYWYRQSLGQGLEFLIYFQGNSAPDKSGLPSDRFSAERTGGSVSTLTIQRTQQEDSAVYLCASSSGTGSYEQYFGPGTRLTVT.

This chain uses TRBV7-9 with TRBJ2-7; 10 positions match TRBD1. V lost 5 bases, J lost 2 bases, and 6 bases stayed unmatched. Germline CDR1 is SEHNR and CDR2 is FQNEAQ (reference sequence). The CDR3 sequence is 15 residues long. CDR3 protein: CASSRLGQGAYEQYF. The CDR3 DNA follows: TGTGCCAGCAGCCGACTCGGACAGGGGGCCTACGAGCAGTACTTC. The entire variable domain, with the rest obtained from reference TRBV7-9 and TRBJ2-7, is as follows: DTGVSQNPRHKITKRGQNVTFRCDPISEHNRLYWYRQTLGQGPEFLTYFQNEAQLEKSRLLSDRFSAERPKGSFSTLEIQRTEQGDSAMYLCASSRLGQGAYEQYFGPGTRLTVT.

This chain joins TRBV4-3 and TRBJ2-2; D is perhaps TRBD2 (6 bases). The CDR3 has 16 residues. Germline CDR1 LGHNA, CDR2 YSLEER. V was clipped by 3 bases and J by 4 bases, with 15 bases between them. The CDR3 coding sequence is TGCGCCAGCAGCCAGGGTTTAGCGGTTGGCACCGGGGAGCTGTTTTTT. Its translation: CASSQGLAVGTGELFF.

This chain connects TRBV6-5 to TRBJ2-7; TRBD1 matches at 9 bases. Germline V gene lookup returns CDR1 MNHEY and CDR2 SVGAGI. The CDR3 consists of 15 residues. After removal of 6 bases from V and 3 bases from J, the junction contained 9 bases not matched to a gene. The chain's CDR3 is CASRPSGTGFYEQYF. The CDR3 DNA reads as TGTGCCAGCAGACCGTCCGGGACAGGGTTCTACGAGCAGTACTTC.

The genes are TRBV15 and TRBJ2-3; D may be TRBD1 or TRBD2 (5 bases each). The CDR3 is made up of 15 amino acids. V shed 0 bases and J shed 1 base, with 8 bases lying between them. The germline V gene has CDR1 LNHNV and CDR2 YYDKDF (reference sequence). The CDR3 here is CATSRELGGTDTQYF. The CDR3 nucleotides are TGTGCCACCAGCAGAGAGTTGGGGGGCACAGATACGCAGTATTTT.

V gene TRBV9 combines with J gene TRBJ2-1, with D unresolved. Deletions cut 2 bases from V and 5 bases from J, with 5 bases between. This CDR3 is 12 amino acids long. Germline CDR1 is SGDLS and CDR2 is YYNGEE. The CDR3 reads CASSVGHNEQFF. The CDR3 coding sequence is TGTGCCAGCAGCGTTGGCCACAATGAGCAGTTCTTC.

This chain connects TRBV27 to TRBJ2-7; tentatively, D is TRBD2 (5 bases). The germline CDR1 and CDR2 sequences are MNHEY and SMNVEV (reference sequence). The CDR3 has 13 residues. The V end was cut by 0 bases, the J end by 7 bases, with 10 bases between. The CDR3 sequence: CASSLSRDSEQYF. The CDR3 nucleotides are TGTGCCAGCAGTTTATCGAGGGATTCGGAGCAGTACTTC.

The chain links TRBV27 to TRBJ1-1, with 7 bases matching TRBD1. This CDR3 has 14 residues. From germline, CDR1 is MNHEY and CDR2 SMNVEV (reference sequence). The V gene end was trimmed by 5 bases and the J gene end by 3 bases; junction bases not matched to a gene: 6. CDR3 sequence (DNA): TGTGCCAGCAGTCCGGACAGGTTGGACACTGAAGCTTTCTTT. Its translation is CASSPDRLDTEAFF.

The CDR3 DNA is TGTGCCAGCAGCGCTCAAGCCACAGATACGCAGTATTTT. Translating gives CASSAQATDTQYF. This chain links TRBV7-9 with TRBJ2-3; no reliable D call. The V gene lost 5 bases and the J gene lost 2 bases, with 8 bases spanning the gap. The germline V gene encodes CDR1 SEHNR and CDR2 FQNEAQ (reference sequence). This CDR3 spans 13 amino acids.

The chain employs TRBV7-3 and TRBJ2-1; 11 nucleotides match TRBD2. Per the germline V gene, CDR1 is SGHTA and CDR2 is FQGTGA. This CDR3 spans 20 amino acids. V lost 5 bases and J lost 7; bases outside the gene matches: 22. The CDR3 spells CASSPFGGVAGGPRMNEQFF. The CDR3 nucleotides read TGTGCCAGCAGCCCATTCGGGGGGGTAGCGGGAGGGCCGCGTATGAATGAGCAGTTCTTC.

The chain uses TRBV11-3 and TRBJ2-1; tentative D call: TRBD2 (6 bases). Trimming cost V 4 bases and J 1 base, with 23 bases left between them. Germline V lookup: CDR1 SGHNT, CDR2 YENEEA. This CDR3 contains 19 residues. The CDR3 protein is CASSSNVLAGRGSYNEQFF. CDR3 coding DNA: TGTGCCAGCAGCTCGAATGTCCTGGCGGGCCGGGGGTCCTACAATGAGCAGTTCTTC.

The chain employs TRBV15 and TRBJ2-7, with 11 bases fitting TRBD2. The CDR3 runs to 14 residues. V lost 3 bases to trimming and J lost 4 bases; unmatched junction nucleotides: 2. Germline V gene lookup returns CDR1 LNHNV and CDR2 YYDKDF (reference sequence). The CDR3 DNA reads TGTGCCACCAGCAGGACTAGCGGGAAATACGAGCAGTACTTC. It encodes CATSRTSGKYEQYF.